One and the same sample provided the 26 T cell receptor beta chains below, sequenced in a study of Graves' ophthalmopathy and Graves' hyperthyroidism. RNA transcripts served as template for amplifying TCR beta CDR3 sequences. First-round RT-PCR relied on HTBI primers, and a second-round multiplex PCR came next. TCRdb reprocessed the multiplex PCR reads via MiXCR and lists one record per CDR3 protein. The sample shows 300,000 to 400,000 distinct CDR3 sequences, roughly a sixth of them seen only once. The specimen was peripheral blood. Source of these receptors: an adult man with Graves' ophthalmopathy.

The sample holds many counts of this clonotype. The chain uses TRBV10-3 and TRBJ2-7, with D perhaps matching TRBD2 (5 bases). V shed 5 bases and J shed 4 bases, with 15 bases lying between them. Germline CDR1 and CDR2: ENHRY and SYGVKD. CDR3 length equals 14 residues. DNA for the CDR3: TGTGCCATCAGTAGGACCCTGGGAGAGTACGAGCAGTACTTC. Its protein product is CAISRTLGEYEQYF.

This clonotype was counted ten times or more. The CDR3 loop is CASRSTAGSWNTEAFF. DNA for the CDR3: TGTGCCAGCAGGTCTACTGCAGGGTCCTGGAACACTGAAGCTTTCTTT. The rearrangement joins TRBV6-2 or TRBV6-3 to TRBJ1-1; TRBD1 is a possible D gene (5 bases). From germline, CDR1 is MNHEY and CDR2 SVGEGT. This CDR3 comprises 16 residues. V lost 6 bases and J 1 base, leaving 18 bases between the germline ends.

This clonotype has ten or more counts. The rearrangement joins TRBV12-3 or TRBV12-4 to TRBJ1-1, with a tentative D call TRBD1 (6 bases). The CDR3 sequence is 14 residues long. Trimming pared 7 bases from V and 6 bases from J, leaving 18 bases between. CDR3 DNA: TGTGCCAGCATCCAAAATCCAGGGGCTGCTGAAGCTTTCTTT. This encodes CASIQNPGAAEAFF.

This clonotype appeared many times. This chain joins TRBV6-2 or TRBV6-3 and TRBJ1-5; no firm D call. Germline V gives CDR1 MNHEY, CDR2 SVGEGT. CDR3 length: 14 residues. V lost 7 bases, J lost 1 base, and 11 bases lay in between. The CDR3 loop reads CASIDDPSNQPQHF. DNA of the CDR3: TGTGCCAGCATCGACGATCCCAGCAATCAGCCCCAGCATTTT.

The chain joins TRBV20-1 to TRBJ2-7; D remains ambiguous. Germline CDR1 DFQATT, CDR2 SNEGSKA (reference sequence). This CDR3 is 13 amino acids long. V lost 3 bases and J lost 3, with 12 bases in between. The CDR3 loop is CSARIGLGYEQYF. Written as DNA, the CDR3 is TGCAGTGCTAGGATTGGCCTCGGCTACGAGCAGTACTTC.

This clonotype showed up many times. The V gene is TRBV12-3 or TRBV12-4, the J gene TRBJ2-7; a weak D match, TRBD2 (6 bases). Deletions cut 5 bases from V and 2 bases from J, with 16 bases between. The CDR3 sequence is 15 residues long. The CDR3 DNA is TGTGCCAGCAGTGCCGGTTGGAGGGGAACCTACGAGCAGTACTTC. Protein sequence: CASSAGWRGTYEQYF.

This clonotype was observed many times. V is TRBV6-4 and J is TRBJ1-6; TRBD1 matches 7 bases. The CDR3 contains 14 residues. Germline V lookup: CDR1 MRHNA, CDR2 SNTAGT. V gave up 8 bases and J gave up 8 bases; unmatched junction bases: 9. The CDR3 DNA sequence: TGTGCCAGCGGAGGACAGGCAGCCGATTCACCCCTCCACTTT. Translating gives CASGGQAADSPLHF.

This clonotype was detected many times. The chain is built from TRBV6-5 and TRBJ1-1, with TRBD1 matching 9 bases. The CDR3 is made up of 13 amino acids. In germline, CDR1 is MNHEY, CDR2 SVGAGI. The trim removed 6 bases at V and 1 base at J, leaving 0 bases unmatched. The CDR3 bases are TGTGCCAGCAGACAGGGGGCGAACACTGAAGCTTTCTTT. Protein sequence: CASRQGANTEAFF.

This clonotype was seen at least ten times. The chain has TRBV19 and TRBJ1-2; maybe TRBD1 (5 bases). CDR3 length: 12 amino acids. V was cut by 4 bases and J by 10 bases, with 13 bases left in between. From germline, CDR1 is LNHDA and CDR2 SQIVND (reference sequence). The CDR3 region has the DNA TGTGCCAGTAGTAAGGGACCCGGGGTCTACACCTTC. It specifies CASSKGPGVYTF. The full variable domain, with the rest looked up from reference TRBV19 and TRBJ1-2, is DGGITQSPKYLFRKEGQNVTLSCEQNLNHDAMYWYRQDPGQGLRLIYYSQIVNDFQKGDIAEGYSVSREKKESFPLTVTSAQKNPTAFYLCASSKGPGVYTFGSGTRLTVV.

This clonotype appeared many times. This chain joins TRBV10-3 and TRBJ1-1; D perhaps matches TRBD1 (5 bases). V was clipped by 6 bases and J by 3 bases, with 5 bases between them. The CDR3 is 11 residues long. Germline lookup yields CDR1 ENHRY and CDR2 SYGVKD. The CDR3 loop reads CAIRQDTEAFF. Here the CDR3 DNA reads TGTGCCATCAGACAGGACACTGAAGCTTTCTTT.

The rearrangement links TRBV29-1 to TRBJ2-2; D ambiguous. V lost 6 bases, J lost 0 bases, and 5 bases lay in between. The germline V gene encodes CDR1 SQVTM and CDR2 ANQGSEA. The CDR3 totals 12 residues. CDR3 residues: CSVGSNTGELFF. The CDR3 coding sequence is TGCAGCGTCGGGTCGAACACCGGGGAGCTGTTTTTT.

There are many counts of this clonotype. The chain recombines TRBV5-1 with TRBJ2-5; D unclear. V was pared by 5 bases and J by 0 bases, with 17 bases between. Germline values: CDR1 SGHRS, CDR2 YFSETQ. This CDR3 has 16 residues. The chain's CDR3 is CASRLKLNWYQETQYF. The CDR3 coding sequence is TGCGCCAGCAGGCTCAAACTCAATTGGTACCAAGAGACCCAGTACTTC.

This clonotype was recorded many times. The chain employs TRBV19 and TRBJ1-1, with a weak D call TRBD1 (6 bases). Germline V CDR1 and CDR2: LNHDA, SQIVND (reference sequence). V was trimmed by 2 bases and J by 1 base, leaving 14 bases between them. The CDR3 is 16 residues long. CDR3 sequence (DNA): TGTGCCAGTAGTATATTAGGGGGACTGCCGAACACTGAAGCTTTCTTT. Its translation is CASSILGGLPNTEAFF. The whole variable domain, remainder taken from reference TRBV19 and TRBJ1-1, is DGGITQSPKYLFRKEGQNVTLSCEQNLNHDAMYWYRQDPGQGLRLIYYSQIVNDFQKGDIAEGYSVSREKKESFPLTVTSAQKNPTAFYLCASSILGGLPNTEAFFGQGTRLTVV.

This clonotype was observed many times. The gene calls are TRBV6-1 and TRBJ1-1; 8 bases match TRBD1. Germline-derived CDR1 and CDR2 are MNHNS and SASEGT. This CDR3 spans 13 amino acids. The junction had 6 bases not matched to a gene; V was cut back by 11 bases and J by 1 base. The CDR3 DNA follows: TGTGCCCAGGGGGCCGTTAAGAACACTGAAGCTTTCTTT. It yields the protein CAQGAVKNTEAFF.

This clonotype has a count of ten or more. V is TRBV20-1 and J is TRBJ2-7; D possibly corresponds to TRBD1 (8 bases). Deletions cut 6 bases from V and 6 bases from J, with 18 bases between. Per germline, CDR1 DFQATT and CDR2 SNEGSKA (reference sequence). The CDR3 runs to 13 residues. CDR3 coding DNA: TGCAGTGCGCAAGAGACAGGGGAGGGCGAGCAGTACTTC. Amino acids: CSAQETGEGEQYF.

This clonotype showed up many times. V usage is TRBV6-5 and J usage is TRBJ2-4; tentatively, D is TRBD1 (6 bases). The V gene lost 4 bases and the J gene lost 6 bases, with 19 bases spanning the gap. CDR3 length: 16 residues. CDR1 is MNHEY and CDR2 is SVGAGI in the germline V gene. The CDR3 spells CASSSGGRGRGNIQYF. The CDR3, as DNA: TGTGCCAGCAGTTCTGGGGGCAGGGGAAGAGGAAACATTCAGTACTTC.

This clonotype occurred many times. For the CDR3, the DNA is TGTGCCAGCAGCTTTTCGGGACTCGAGCAGTACTTC. Translating gives CASSFSGLEQYF. This chain joins TRBV11-2 and TRBJ2-7; possible D gene TRBD2, 6 bases. V lost 3 bases and J 6 bases, leaving 9 bases between the germline ends. CDR1 and CDR2 from the germline V gene are SGHAT and FQNNGV. The CDR3 sequence is 12 residues long.

There are many counts of this clonotype. V gene TRBV6-5 combines with J gene TRBJ1-2; 8 nucleotides agree with TRBD1. The CDR3 loop spans 14 amino acids. CDR1 and CDR2 from the germline V gene are MNHEY and SVGAGI. Unmatched junction bases numbered 5, after V lost 6 bases and J lost 2 bases. The chain's CDR3 is CASRLDRENYGYTF. CDR3 sequence (DNA): TGTGCCAGCAGATTGGACAGGGAAAACTATGGCTACACCTTC.

As to this clonotype: A much larger clone differs from this one at a single base, so this may be a read error. CDR3 protein: CASSFRASGHTIYF. CDR3 coding DNA: TGTGCCAGCAGTTTCAGGGCATCTGGACACACCATATATTTT. The chain has TRBV13 and TRBJ1-3; weak D call: TRBD1 (5 bases). This CDR3 is built from 14 residues. Germline lookup yields CDR1 PRHDT and CDR2 FYEKMQ (reference sequence).

This clonotype was seen many times. V and J are TRBV4-2 and TRBJ1-3; no firm D call. The CDR3 covers 15 residues. The V gene lost 0 bases and the J gene lost 0 bases, with 6 bases spanning the gap. Germline values: CDR1 LGHNA, CDR2 YNFKEQ. CDR3 sequence: CASSQDLSSGNTIYF. The CDR3 DNA reads TGTGCCAGCAGCCAAGATTTGTCCTCTGGAAACACCATATATTTT.

J is TRBJ2-7 and V is TRBV27; the D gene is possibly TRBD2 (7 bases). The CDR3 has 14 residues. Looked up from germline, CDR1 is MNHEY and CDR2 is SMNVEV (reference sequence). Trimming removed 5 bases from V and 8 bases from J, with 19 bases in between. CDR3 protein: CASSPLGGEKQQYF. The DNA of the CDR3 is TGTGCCAGCAGTCCACTAGGGGGGGAGAAGCAGCAGTACTTC.

This clonotype was counted ten times or more. The chain is built from TRBV20-1 and TRBJ2-5; 8 bases are shared with TRBD1. This CDR3 comprises 14 residues. Looked up from germline, CDR1 is DFQATT and CDR2 is SNEGSKA (reference sequence). V was clipped by 6 bases and J by 2 bases; unmatched bases: 8. CDR3 region: CSATGQALQETQYF. CDR3 nucleotides: TGCAGTGCCACGGGACAGGCCCTACAAGAGACCCAGTACTTC.

This clonotype was recorded at least ten times. This rearrangement joins TRBV10-3 to TRBJ2-2; D may be TRBD1 (5 bases). The ends were cut back, 7 bases at V and 1 base at J, with 7 bases in the middle. The germline V gene has CDR1 ENHRY and CDR2 SYGVKD. The CDR3 is made up of 13 amino acids. The CDR3 protein is CAIMQGNTGELFF. The CDR3 bases are TGTGCCATCATGCAGGGGAACACCGGGGAGCTGTTTTTT.

There are many counts of this clonotype. The chain carries TRBV11-2 and TRBJ2-7; unclear D gene. The V end lost 0 bases, the J end lost 0 bases, and 12 bases lay between the germline ends. Germline CDR1 is SGHAT and CDR2 is FQNNGV. CDR3 length equals 16 residues. DNA for the CDR3: TGTGCCAGCAGCTTAGATCTGGCAGCGAGCTCCTACGAGCAGTACTTC. It yields the protein CASSLDLAASSYEQYF.

The J gene is TRBJ1-5, the V gene TRBV6-1; 7 bases line up with TRBD1. This CDR3 has 17 amino acids. From germline, CDR1 is MNHNS and CDR2 SASEGT. Germline trimming cut 6 bases from V and 2 bases from J; bases unmatched to any gene: 13. The CDR3 nucleotides are TGTGCCAGCAGCTCCCTGACAGGGATCCCGGGCAATCAGCCCCAGCATTTT. Protein: CASSSLTGIPGNQPQHF.

This clonotype came up many times. The chain combines TRBV3-1 with TRBJ2-7; D is unclear. Deletions cut 4 bases from V and 0 bases from J, with 13 bases between. The length of the CDR3 is 15 residues. Per germline, CDR1 LGHDT and CDR2 YNNKEL (reference sequence). This chain's CDR3 is CASSLRGRISYEQYF. The CDR3, as DNA: TGTGCCAGCAGCCTCCGAGGCAGGATCTCCTACGAGCAGTACTTC.